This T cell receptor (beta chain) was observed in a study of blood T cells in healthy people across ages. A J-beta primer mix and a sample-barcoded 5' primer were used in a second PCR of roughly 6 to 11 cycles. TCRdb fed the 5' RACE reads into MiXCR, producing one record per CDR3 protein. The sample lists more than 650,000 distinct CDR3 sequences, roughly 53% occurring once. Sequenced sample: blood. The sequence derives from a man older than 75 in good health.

This CDR3 is CASGENLAHETQYF. The DNA of the CDR3 is TGTGCCAGCGGGGAAAATCTAGCGCACGAGACCCAGTACTTC. The chain combines TRBV12-3 or TRBV12-4 with TRBJ2-5; D may be TRBD2 (6 bases). The CDR3 totals 14 residues. V was clipped by 8 bases and J by 5 bases, with 18 bases between them.